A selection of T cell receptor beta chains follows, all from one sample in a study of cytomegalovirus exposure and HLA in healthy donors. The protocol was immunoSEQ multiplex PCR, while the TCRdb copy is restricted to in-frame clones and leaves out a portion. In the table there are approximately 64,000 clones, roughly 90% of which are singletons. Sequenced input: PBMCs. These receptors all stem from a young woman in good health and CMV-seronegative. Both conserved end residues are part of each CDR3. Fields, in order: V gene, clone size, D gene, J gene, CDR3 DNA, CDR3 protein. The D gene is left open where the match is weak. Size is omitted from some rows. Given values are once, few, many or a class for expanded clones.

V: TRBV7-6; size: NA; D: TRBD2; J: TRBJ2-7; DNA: TGTGCCAGCAGCTTAGCTCTGTGGGAGGGCCAAAACCGCTACGAGCAGTACTTC; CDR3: CASSLALWEGQNRYEQYF
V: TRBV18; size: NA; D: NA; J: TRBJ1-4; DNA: TGTGCCAGCTCACCACTTGTGCGGGACCCTTTTGGGGAAAAACTGTTTTTT; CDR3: CASSPLVRDPFGEKLFF
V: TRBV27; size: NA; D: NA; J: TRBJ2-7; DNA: TGTGCCAGCAGTAGTAAAGGGTCCTCGGGATACTACGAGCAGTACTTC; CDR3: CASSSKGSSGYYEQYF
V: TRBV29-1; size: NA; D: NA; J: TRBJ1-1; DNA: TGCAGCGGGGAACAGGGTGGGAGCACTGAAGCTTTCTTT; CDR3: CSGEQGGSTEAFF
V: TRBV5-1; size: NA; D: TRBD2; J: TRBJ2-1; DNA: TGCGCCAGCAGCTTCGATTCGTGGGAGGGATACAATGAGCAGTTCTTC; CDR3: CASSFDSWEGYNEQFF
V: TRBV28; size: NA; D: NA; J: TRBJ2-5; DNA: TGTGCCAGCACTACCCCTGCGGGGGCCGGGGAGACCCAGTACTTC; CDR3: CASTTPAGAGETQYF
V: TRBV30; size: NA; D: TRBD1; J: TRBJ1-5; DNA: TGTGCCTGGAGGCGGCCCGGGACAGGGTTCCAGCCCCAGCATTTT; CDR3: CAWRRPGTGFQPQHF
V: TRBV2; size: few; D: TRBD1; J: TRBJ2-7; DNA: TGTGCCAGCAAGACGGGGACAGGGGCTTGGAGCGAGCAGTACTTC; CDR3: CASKTGTGAWSEQYF
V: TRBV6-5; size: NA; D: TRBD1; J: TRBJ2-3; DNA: TGTGCCAGCAGAGTAACAGGGGGTATCACAGATACGCAGTATTTT; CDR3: CASRVTGGITDTQYF
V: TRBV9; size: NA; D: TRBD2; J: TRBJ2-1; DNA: TGTGCCAGCAGCGTAGAGGTGGGACTACCCTTCTTC; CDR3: CASSVEVGLPFF
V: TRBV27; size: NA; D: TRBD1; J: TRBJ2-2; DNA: TGTGCCAGCTGTTGGACAGGGGGAGCCACCGGGGAGCTGTTTTTT; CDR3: CASCWTGGATGELFF
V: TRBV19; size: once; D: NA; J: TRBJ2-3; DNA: TGTGCCAGTAGTGGTCTACAGGGATGGGATACGCAGTATTTT; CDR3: CASSGLQGWDTQYF
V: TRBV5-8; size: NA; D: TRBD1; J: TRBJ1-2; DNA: TGTGCCAGCAGCGCCCCTCGGACAGGTGGCTATGGCTACACCTTC; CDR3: CASSAPRTGGYGYTF
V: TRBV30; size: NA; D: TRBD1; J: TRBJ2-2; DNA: TGTGCCTGGGTACCGGGACAGCTTATCACCGGGGAGCTGTTTTTT; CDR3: CAWVPGQLITGELFF
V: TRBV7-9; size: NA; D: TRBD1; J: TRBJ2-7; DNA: TGTGCCAGCAGCCCGATTCCGGGACAGGGGAGCTCCTACGAGCAGTACTTC; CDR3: CASSPIPGQGSSYEQYF
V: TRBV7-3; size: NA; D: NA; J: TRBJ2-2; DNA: TGTGCCAGCAGCCCGGGACTTAGAAAGACCGGGGAGCTGTTTTTT; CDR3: CASSPGLRKTGELFF
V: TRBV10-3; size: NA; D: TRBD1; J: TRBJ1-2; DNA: TGTGCCATCAGTGAGTCGATGGACAGGGGAGGGTACACCTTC; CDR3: CAISESMDRGGYTF
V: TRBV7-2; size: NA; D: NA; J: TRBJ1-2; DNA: TGTGCCAGCAGCTTACCACAGGTCGACTATGGCTACACCTTC; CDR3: CASSLPQVDYGYTF
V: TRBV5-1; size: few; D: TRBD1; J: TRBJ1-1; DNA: TGCGCCAGCAGCCCGGGACAGGTGAACACTGAAGCTTTCTTT; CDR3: CASSPGQVNTEAFF
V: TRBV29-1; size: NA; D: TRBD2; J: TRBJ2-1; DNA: TGCAGCACCCCCGGGGAGGGTGGCTCCTACAATGAGCAGTTCTTC; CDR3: CSTPGEGGSYNEQFF
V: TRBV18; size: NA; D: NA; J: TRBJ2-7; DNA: TGTGCCAGCCAGGGGCAGGGGCAGGGGGAGCAGTACTTC; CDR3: CASQGQGQGEQYF
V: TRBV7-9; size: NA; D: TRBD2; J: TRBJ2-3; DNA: TGTGCCAGCAGCCCCGGGGGGGGCAAGATAGGCACAGATACGCAGTATTTT; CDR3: CASSPGGGKIGTDTQYF
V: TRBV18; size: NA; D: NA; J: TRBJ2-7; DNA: TGTGCCAGCTCACTTCACAGGGATGACGAGCAGTACTTC; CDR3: CASSLHRDDEQYF
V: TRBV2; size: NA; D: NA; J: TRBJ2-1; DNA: TGTGCCAGCAAGCCAAGGGGCCAAAACAATGAGCAGTTCTTC; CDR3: CASKPRGQNNEQFF
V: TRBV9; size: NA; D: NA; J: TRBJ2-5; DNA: TGTGCCAGCAGTCTCGGAGAGACCCAGTACTTC; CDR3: CASSLGETQYF
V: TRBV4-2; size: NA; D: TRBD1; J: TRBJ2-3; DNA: TGTGCCAGCAGCCAAGAGGGGGACAGGGGGGAGGCAGATACGCAGTATTTT; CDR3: CASSQEGDRGEADTQYF
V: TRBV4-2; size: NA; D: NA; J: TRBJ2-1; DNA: TGTGCCAGCAGCCAAGATCATGCGGCACGGATGTTATACAATGAGCAGTTCTTC; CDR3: CASSQDHAARMLYNEQFF
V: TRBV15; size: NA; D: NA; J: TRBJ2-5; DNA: TGTGCCACCAGCAGAGATATATTGCGGGAGACCCAGTACTTC; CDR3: CATSRDILRETQYF
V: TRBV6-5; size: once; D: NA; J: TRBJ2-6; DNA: TGTGCCAGCAGTTCAGGGGGGCTTGGAGGGGCCAACGTCCTGACTTTC; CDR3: CASSSGGLGGANVLTF
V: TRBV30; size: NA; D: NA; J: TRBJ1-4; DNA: TGTGCCTGGAAGGGAACCAGGGGTTTCAGTGAAAAACTGTTTTTT; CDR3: CAWKGTRGFSEKLFF
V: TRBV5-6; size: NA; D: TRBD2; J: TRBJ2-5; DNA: TGTGCCAGCAGCTTGGAACTAGCGGGAGTGCGAGAGACCCAGTACTTC; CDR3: CASSLELAGVRETQYF
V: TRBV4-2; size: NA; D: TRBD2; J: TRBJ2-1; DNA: TGTGCCAGCAGCCATCGCGCCGTAACGGGGGGGCCCCCCTACAATGAGCAGTTCTTC; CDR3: CASSHRAVTGGPPYNEQFF
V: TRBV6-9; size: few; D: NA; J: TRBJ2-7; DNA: TGTGCCAGCAGCGCCCCCCCGAGGCGTGCGTCCTACGAGCAGTACTTC; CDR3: CASSAPPRRASYEQYF
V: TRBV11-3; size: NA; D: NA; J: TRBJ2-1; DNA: TGTGCCAGCAGCTTAGATCGGTTGGGGGCTTACAATGAGCAGTTCTTC; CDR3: CASSLDRLGAYNEQFF
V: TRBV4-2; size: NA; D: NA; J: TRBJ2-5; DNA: TGTGCCAGCAGCCAGATACCGGACACCATGGGGACCCAGTACTTC; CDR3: CASSQIPDTMGTQYF
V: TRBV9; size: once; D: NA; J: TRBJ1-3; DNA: TGTGCCAGCAGCGTTGAACAGGGTCCTTACTCTGGAAACACCATATATTTT; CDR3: CASSVEQGPYSGNTIYF
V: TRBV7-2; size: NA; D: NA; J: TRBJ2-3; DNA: TGTGCCAGCAGCTGGACTACCTACACAGATACGCAGTATTTT; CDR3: CASSWTTYTDTQYF
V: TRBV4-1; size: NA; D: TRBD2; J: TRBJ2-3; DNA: TGCGCCAGCAGCCTACTAGCGGGAGGTATTACCGGGGATACGCAGTATTTT; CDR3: CASSLLAGGITGDTQYF
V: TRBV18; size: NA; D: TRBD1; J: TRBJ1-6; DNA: TGTGCCAGCCAGAACGTGGGACAGGGAAATTCACCCCTCCACTTT; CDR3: CASQNVGQGNSPLHF
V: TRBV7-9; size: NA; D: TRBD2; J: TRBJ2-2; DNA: TGTGCCAGCAGCTCGGGACTAGCGGCAGCGAACACCGGGGAGCTGTTTTTT; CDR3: CASSSGLAAANTGELFF
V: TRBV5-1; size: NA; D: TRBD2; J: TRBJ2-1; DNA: TGCGCCAGCAGCTTGGCCCCGGGGGGGCAATACAATGAGCAGTTCTTC; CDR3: CASSLAPGGQYNEQFF
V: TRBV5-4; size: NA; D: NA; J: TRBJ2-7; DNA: TGTGCCAGCAGCTACACAGGGACCTCTTACGAGCAGTACTTC; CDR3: CASSYTGTSYEQYF